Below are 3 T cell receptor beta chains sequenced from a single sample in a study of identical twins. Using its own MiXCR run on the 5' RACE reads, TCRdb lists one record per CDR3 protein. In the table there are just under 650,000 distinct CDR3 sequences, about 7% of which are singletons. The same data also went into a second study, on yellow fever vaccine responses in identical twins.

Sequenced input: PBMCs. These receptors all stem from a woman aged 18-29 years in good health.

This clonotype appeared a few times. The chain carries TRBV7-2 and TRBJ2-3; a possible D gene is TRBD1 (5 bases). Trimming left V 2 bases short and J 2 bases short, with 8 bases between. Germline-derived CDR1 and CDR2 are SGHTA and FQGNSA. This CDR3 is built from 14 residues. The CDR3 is CASSLSGYTDTQYF. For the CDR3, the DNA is TGTGCCAGCAGCTTATCAGGGTACACAGATACGCAGTATTTT.

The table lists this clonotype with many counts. DNA for the CDR3: TGTGCCAGCAGCTTATTTCGGAGGGCCCAAGAGACCCAGTACTTC. The encoded protein is CASSLFRRAQETQYF. The chain couples TRBV7-9 to TRBJ2-5; possible D gene TRBD2, 6 bases. CDR1 is SEHNR and CDR2 is FQNEAQ in the germline V gene (reference sequence). The CDR3 extends over 15 amino acids. V lost 2 bases and J lost 1, with 11 bases in between. The full variable domain, its missing parts supplied by reference TRBV7-9 and TRBJ2-5, is DTGVSQNPRHKITKRGQNVTFRCDPISEHNRLYWYRQTLGQGPEFLTYFQNEAQLEKSRLLSDRFSAERPKGSFSTLEIQRTEQGDSAMYLCASSLFRRAQETQYFGPGTRLLVL.

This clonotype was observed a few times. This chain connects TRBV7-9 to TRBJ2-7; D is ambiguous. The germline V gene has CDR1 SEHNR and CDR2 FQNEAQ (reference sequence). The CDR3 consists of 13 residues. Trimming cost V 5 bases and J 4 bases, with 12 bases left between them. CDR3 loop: CASSPILQYEQYF. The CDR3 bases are TGTGCCAGCAGCCCAATCCTCCAATACGAGCAGTACTTC.